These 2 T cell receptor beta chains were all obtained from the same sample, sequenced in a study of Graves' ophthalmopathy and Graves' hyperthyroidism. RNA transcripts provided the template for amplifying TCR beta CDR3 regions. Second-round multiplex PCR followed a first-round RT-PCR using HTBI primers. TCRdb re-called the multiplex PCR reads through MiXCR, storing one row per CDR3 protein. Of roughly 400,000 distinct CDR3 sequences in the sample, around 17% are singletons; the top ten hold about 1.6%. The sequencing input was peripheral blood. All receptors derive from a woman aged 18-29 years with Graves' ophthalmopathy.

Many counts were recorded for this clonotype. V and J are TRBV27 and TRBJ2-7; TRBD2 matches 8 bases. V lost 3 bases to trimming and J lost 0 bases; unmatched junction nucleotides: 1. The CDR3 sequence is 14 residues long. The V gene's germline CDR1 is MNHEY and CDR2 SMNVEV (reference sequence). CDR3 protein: CASSFRGGSYEQYF. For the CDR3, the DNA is TGTGCCAGCAGTTTCCGGGGGGGCTCCTACGAGCAGTACTTC.

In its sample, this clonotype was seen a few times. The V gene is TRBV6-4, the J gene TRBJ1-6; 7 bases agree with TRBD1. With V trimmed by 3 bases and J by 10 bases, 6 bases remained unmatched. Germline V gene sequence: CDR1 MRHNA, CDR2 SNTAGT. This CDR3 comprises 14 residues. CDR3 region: CASSENRGDSPLHF. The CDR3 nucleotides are TGTGCCAGCAGTGAAAACAGGGGCGACTCACCCCTCCACTTT.